The 12 T cell receptor beta chains below come from one sample, sequenced in a study of T cells in Graves' hyperthyroidism and ophthalmopathy. The CDR3 regions of TCR beta were amplified from RNA transcripts. HTBI primers were employed in a first-round RT-PCR of the TCR CDR3. TCRdb ran MiXCR on the multiplex PCR reads and lists one entry per CDR3 protein. The sample includes more than 500,000 distinct CDR3 sequences, approximately 14% of them seen just once. Sequenced input: blood. Receptors originate from a middle-aged woman with Graves' ophthalmopathy.

The rearrangement links TRBV7-8 to TRBJ2-5; D remains ambiguous. Germline V gives CDR1 SGHVS, CDR2 FQNEAQ. This CDR3 has 13 residues. Trimming removed 1 base at V and 5 bases at J, with 8 bases between. The CDR3 here is CASSLGTTETQYF. The CDR3 nucleotides are TGTGCCAGCAGCTTAGGTACCACTGAGACCCAGTACTTC.

This clonotype was picked up many times. J is TRBJ1-1 and V is TRBV2; no reliable D call. This CDR3 is built from 14 residues. Trimming stripped 2 bases from V and 0 bases from J, with 7 bases between. Germline loops: CDR1 SNHLY, CDR2 FYNNEI. This chain's CDR3 is CASSENGLNTEAFF. CDR3 in DNA: TGTGCCAGCAGTGAAAACGGATTGAACACTGAAGCTTTCTTT.

This clonotype was seen at least ten times. The V call is TRBV3-1, the J call TRBJ2-2, with D possibly matching TRBD2 (5 bases). Trimming left V 0 bases short and J 1 base short, with 12 bases between. The CDR3 covers 17 residues. The V gene's germline CDR1 is LGHDT and CDR2 YNNKEL (reference sequence). The CDR3 DNA follows: TGTGCCAGCAGCCAAGAAGCGAGGGAACAGAACACCGGGGAGCTGTTTTTT. This sequence encodes CASSQEAREQNTGELFF. Combining the CDR3 with reference TRBV3-1 and TRBJ2-2 gives the whole variable domain DTAVSQTPKYLVTQMGNDKSIKCEQNLGHDTMYWYKQDSKKFLKIMFSYNNKELIINETVPNRFSPKSPDKAHLNLHINSLELGDSAVYFCASSQEAREQNTGELFFGEGSRLTVL.

The chain has TRBV7-2 and TRBJ2-2; D perhaps matches TRBD2 (7 bases). The CDR3 spans 15 residues. The germline V and J ends were trimmed by 2 bases and 5 bases, with 12 bases remaining between them. Per the germline V gene, CDR1 is SGHTA and CDR2 is FQGNSA. In DNA form, the CDR3 reads TGTGCCAGCAGCTTATCCCGGGGGGCAACCGGGGAGCTGTTTTTT. This translates into CASSLSRGATGELFF. The variable domain in full, with the rest retrieved from reference TRBV7-2 and TRBJ2-2, is GAGVSQSPSNKVTEKGKDVELRCDPISGHTALYWYRQSLGQGLEFLIYFQGNSAPDKSGLPSDRFSAERTGGSVSTLTIQRTQQEDSAVYLCASSLSRGATGELFFGEGSRLTVL.

This clonotype was counted at least ten times. The chain's CDR3 is CASSELGGPTYEQYF. The CDR3 coding sequence is TGTGCCAGCAGTGAGCTAGGCGGGCCCACCTACGAGCAGTACTTC. The rearrangement uses TRBV2 and TRBJ2-7; tentatively, D is TRBD2 (5 bases). Germline V gene data show CDR1 as SNHLY and CDR2 as FYNNEI. The CDR3 spans 15 residues. Trimming pared 3 bases from V and 2 bases from J, leaving 14 bases between.

Ten or more counts support this clonotype. This chain connects TRBV11-2 to TRBJ2-5; D gene unclear. The CDR3 totals 15 residues. The ends were cut back, 5 bases at V and 2 bases at J, with 15 bases in the middle. The germline CDR1 and CDR2 sequences are SGHAT and FQNNGV. The chain's CDR3 is CASSTLWAPQETQYF. In nucleotides, the CDR3 is TGTGCCAGCAGCACACTGTGGGCACCTCAAGAGACCCAGTACTTC. Drawing the rest from reference TRBV11-2 and TRBJ2-5, the complete variable domain is EAGVAQSPRYKIIEKRQSVAFWCNPISGHATLYWYQQILGQGPKLLIQFQNNGVVDDSQLPKDRFSAERLKGVDSTLKIQPAKLEDSAVYLCASSTLWAPQETQYFGPGTRLLVL.

In this sample, this clonotype turned up many times. This sequence joins TRBV12-3 or TRBV12-4 and TRBJ1-1; TRBD1 matches at 7 bases. The length of the CDR3 is 14 residues. Trimming removed 7 bases from V and 1 base from J; junction bases left unmatched: 6. The DNA for the CDR3 is TGTGCCAGCAATAGAGGGGGCCCGAACACTGAAGCTTTCTTT. It specifies CASNRGGPNTEAFF.

This clonotype was seen repeatedly, ten times or more. The gene calls are TRBV29-1 and TRBJ2-5; D is possibly TRBD1 or TRBD2 (5 bases each). V lost 2 bases, J lost 5 bases, and 9 bases lay in between. The CDR3 contains 12 residues. Germline V gives CDR1 SQVTM, CDR2 ANQGSEA. CDR3 DNA: TGCAGCGTTGAACACGAGGGGGAGACCCAGTACTTC. It translates to CSVEHEGETQYF.

This clonotype showed up many times. The J gene is TRBJ2-7, the V gene TRBV27, with D tentatively TRBD2 (5 bases). V lost 3 bases to trimming and J lost 9 bases, with 18 bases between them. Germline values: CDR1 MNHEY, CDR2 SMNVEV (reference sequence). CDR3 size: 14 residues. The CDR3 region has the DNA TGTGCCAGCAGTTTTTCCCGCGGGCAGACCCCGCAGTACTTC. It codes for CASSFSRGQTPQYF.

The sample holds many counts of this clonotype. V and J are TRBV12-3 or TRBV12-4 and TRBJ2-7, with a weak D call TRBD1 (6 bases). The CDR3 sequence is 14 residues long. Trimming pared 1 base from V and 2 bases from J, leaving 9 bases between. CDR3 protein: CASSLGGTTYEQYF. The CDR3 DNA reads TGTGCCAGCAGTTTAGGAGGGACAACCTACGAGCAGTACTTC.

The rearrangement uses TRBV19 and TRBJ1-1; D not certain. CDR3 length: 12 amino acids. V lost 6 bases and J 7 bases, leaving 12 bases between the germline ends. The germline V gene has CDR1 LNHDA and CDR2 SQIVND (reference sequence). The CDR3 here is CASRWTAGEAFF. In DNA, the CDR3 is TGTGCCAGTAGATGGACGGCAGGTGAAGCTTTCTTT.

This clonotype came up a few times. The J gene is TRBJ2-7, the V gene TRBV5-1; D uncertain. The V gene lost 1 base and the J gene lost 1 base, with 9 bases spanning the gap. Germline loops: CDR1 SGHRS, CDR2 YFSETQ. The CDR3 length is 14 residues. The CDR3 DNA sequence: TGCGCCAGCAGCTTGTTCCCGGATTCCTACGAGCAGTACTTC. Translation: CASSLFPDSYEQYF.